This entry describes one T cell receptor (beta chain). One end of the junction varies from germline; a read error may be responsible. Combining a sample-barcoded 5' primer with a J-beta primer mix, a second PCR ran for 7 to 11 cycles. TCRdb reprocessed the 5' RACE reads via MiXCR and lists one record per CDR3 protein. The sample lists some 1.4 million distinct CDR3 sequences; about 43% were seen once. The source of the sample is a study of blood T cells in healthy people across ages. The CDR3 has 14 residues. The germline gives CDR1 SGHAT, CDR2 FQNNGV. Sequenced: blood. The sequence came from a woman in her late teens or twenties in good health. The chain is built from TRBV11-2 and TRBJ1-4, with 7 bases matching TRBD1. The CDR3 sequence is CASSSQGSVEKQFF. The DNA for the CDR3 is TGTGCCAGCAGCTCACAGGGGTCGGTTGAAAAACAGTTTTTT.